This T cell receptor (beta chain) was recovered during a study of T cell responses to AZD1222 COVID-19 vaccine. Assay: immunoSEQ multiplex PCR; the TCRdb copy retains only in-frame clones and omits some. The table lists more than 85,000 clones, roughly 84% of them singletons. CDR3 length equals 15 residues. Trimming removed 2 bases from V and 0 bases from J, with 9 bases in between. Germline V gene data show CDR1 as SGHTA and CDR2 as FQGNSA. The sequencing used peripheral blood, collected on day 0 of AZD1222 vaccination. This rearrangement joins TRBV7-2 to TRBJ2-3; a possible D gene is TRBD2 (6 bases). The sequence was collected from an adult in good health. CDR3 nucleotide sequence: TGTGCCAGCAGCTTACTGGGGGGAAGCACAGATACGCAGTATTTT. This translates into CASSLLGGSTDTQYF.